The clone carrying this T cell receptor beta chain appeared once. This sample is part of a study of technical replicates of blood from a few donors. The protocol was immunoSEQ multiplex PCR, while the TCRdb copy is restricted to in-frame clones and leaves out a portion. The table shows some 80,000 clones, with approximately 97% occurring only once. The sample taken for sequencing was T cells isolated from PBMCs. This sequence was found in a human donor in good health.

CDR3 protein: CASSLVGQGETEAFF. The CDR3 DNA is TGTGCCAGCAGTTTGGTAGGACAGGGGGAAACTGAAGCTTTCTTT. V usage is TRBV27 and J usage is TRBJ1-1; 10 bases fit TRBD1. After removal of 3 bases from V and 5 bases from J, the junction contained 6 bases not matched to a gene. The CDR3 sequence is 15 residues long. Germline CDR1 is MNHEY and CDR2 is SMNVEV (reference sequence).